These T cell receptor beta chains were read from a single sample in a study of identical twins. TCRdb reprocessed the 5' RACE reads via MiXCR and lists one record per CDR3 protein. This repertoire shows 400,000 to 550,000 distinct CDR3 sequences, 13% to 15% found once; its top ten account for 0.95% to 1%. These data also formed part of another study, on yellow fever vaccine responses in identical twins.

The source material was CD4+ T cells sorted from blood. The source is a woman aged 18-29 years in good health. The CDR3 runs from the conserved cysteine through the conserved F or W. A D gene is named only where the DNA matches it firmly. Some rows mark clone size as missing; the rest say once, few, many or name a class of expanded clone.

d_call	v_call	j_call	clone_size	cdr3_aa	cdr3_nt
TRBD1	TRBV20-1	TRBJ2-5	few	CSAKRDSGDWEYF	TGCAGTGCCAAACGGGACAGTGGAGATTGGGAGTACTTC
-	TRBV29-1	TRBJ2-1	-	CSTGEGTGNEQFF	TGCAGCACTGGGGAAGGTACGGGTAATGAGCAGTTCTTC
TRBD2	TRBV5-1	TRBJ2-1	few	CASSLGISGKSTYNEQFF	TGCGCCAGCAGCTTGGGCATTAGCGGGAAGAGTACCTACAATGAGCAGTTCTTC
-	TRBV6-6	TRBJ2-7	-	CASRSRDVEQYF	TGTGCCAGCAGATCCCGGGACGTCGAGCAGTACTTC
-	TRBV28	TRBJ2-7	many	CATTGTTRPYEQYF	TGTGCAACCACCGGGACGACGAGACCCTACGAGCAGTACTTC
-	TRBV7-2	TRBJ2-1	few	CASSFEKADEQFF	TGTGCCAGCAGCTTCGAGAAAGCCGATGAGCAGTTCTTC
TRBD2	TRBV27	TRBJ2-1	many	CASSLVSGGRMNEQFF	TGTGCCAGCAGTTTAGTAAGCGGGGGGCGTATGAATGAGCAGTTCTTC
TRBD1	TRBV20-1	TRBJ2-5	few	CSARGQGAKTQYF	TGCAGTGCTAGAGGACAGGGGGCAAAGACCCAGTACTTC
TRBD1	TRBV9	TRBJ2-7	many	CASSVGGQASSYEQYF	TGTGCCAGCAGCGTAGGGGGACAGGCGAGCTCCTACGAGCAGTACTTC
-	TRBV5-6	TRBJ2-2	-	CASSPDRPNTGELFF	TGTGCCAGCAGCCCCGACAGACCGAACACCGGGGAGCTGTTTTTT
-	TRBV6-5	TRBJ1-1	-	CASSYSILTVNTEAFF	TGTGCCAGCAGTTACTCGATACTGACAGTGAACACTGAAGCTTTCTTT
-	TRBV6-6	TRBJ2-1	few	CASSSAEEQFF	TGTGCCAGCAGTTCTGCGGAGGAGCAGTTCTTC
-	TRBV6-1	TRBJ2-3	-	CASSEIHWGAGFTDTQYF	TGTGCCAGCAGTGAAATCCATTGGGGCGCAGGGTTCACAGATACGCAGTATTTT
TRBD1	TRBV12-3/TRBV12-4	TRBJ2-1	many	CASSPRTGAPSYNEQFF	TGTGCCAGCAGTCCACGGACAGGGGCCCCATCCTACAATGAGCAGTTCTTC
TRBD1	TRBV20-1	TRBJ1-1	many	CSAPDRGSYTEAFF	TGCAGTGCGCCGGACAGGGGTTCGTACACTGAAGCTTTCTTT